These 24 T cell receptor beta chains came from one sample sequenced in a study of CD8 T cells in ankylosing spondylitis (dated by TCRdb to about 2017). Receptor libraries were prepared by 5' RACE. TCRdb lists the instrument as Illumina HiSeq 2500. TCRdb handled the public reads itself, with Q25 trimming in fastp and clone calling in MiXCR, and kept productive beta chains. Rows with a matching CDR3 protein are joined into one entry that keeps the most common DNA and genes. The sample yields around 250,000 distinct CDR3 sequences; about 30% were counted once. Approximately 4.4% of the sample is held by the ten biggest clonotypes. The sample was blood, either unsorted or a sorted T cell fraction (not recorded which). These receptors all stem from a male donor with ankylosing spondylitis or in good health (not recorded which).

This clonotype was seen a few times. The J gene is TRBJ2-7, the V gene TRBV9; 10 bases line up with TRBD2. The V segment lost 3 bases and the J segment 2 bases; nucleotides outside the gene matches: 2. Germline V CDR1 and CDR2: SGDLS, YYNGEE. This CDR3 spans 14 amino acids. The CDR3 is CASSERGGTYEQYF. The CDR3 DNA follows: TGTGCCAGCAGCGAGCGGGGGGGAACCTACGAGCAGTACTTC.

J is TRBJ2-1 and V is TRBV7-8, with a weak D call TRBD2 (5 bases). Germline assignment: CDR1 SGHVS and CDR2 FQNEAQ. V was shortened by 2 bases and J by 0 bases, with 8 bases between the two germline ends. CDR3 length: 15 residues. As DNA, the CDR3 is TGTGCCAGCAGCTTAAGGGAGAGCTCCTACAATGAGCAGTTCTTC. This gives the protein CASSLRESSYNEQFF.

The gene calls are TRBV6-1 and TRBJ2-1; 8 bases line up with TRBD1. This CDR3 has 13 amino acids. Germline V gene data show CDR1 as MNHNS and CDR2 as SASEGT. V shed 4 bases and J 8 bases; nucleotides not matched to a gene: 4. CDR3 bases: TGTGCCAGCAGTGGGCAGGGGGCACATGAGCAGTTCTTC. Translation: CASSGQGAHEQFF.

The CDR3 loop reads CASSGQGLDSPLHF. CDR3 DNA: TGTGCCAGCAGTGGACAGGGATTGGATTCACCCCTCCACTTT. The chain is built from TRBV2 and TRBJ1-6, with 7 bases lining up with TRBD1. The germline V gene encodes CDR1 SNHLY and CDR2 FYNNEI. The CDR3 has 14 residues. The V gene end was trimmed by 4 bases and the J gene end by 8 bases; junction bases not matched to a gene: 5.

The chain joins TRBV10-3 to TRBJ2-2; D is undetermined. Germline V gene lookup returns CDR1 ENHRY and CDR2 SYGVKD. V was trimmed by 6 bases and J by 3 bases, leaving 11 bases between them. The CDR3 has 14 residues. CDR3 coding DNA: TGTGCCATCAGGAGTTTGACCGACACCGGGGAGCTGTTTTTT. The encoded protein is CAIRSLTDTGELFF.

V usage is TRBV7-2 and J usage is TRBJ1-1; D may be TRBD1 (6 bases). This CDR3 contains 15 residues. Germline V gives CDR1 SGHTA, CDR2 FQGNSA. Trimming stripped 5 bases from V and 5 bases from J, with 18 bases between. CDR3 nucleotide sequence: TGTGCCAGCAGCCCAACAGGGTCCGGGAGGACTGAAGCTTTCTTT. Residues: CASSPTGSGRTEAFF.

This clonotype was seen at least ten times. The gene calls are TRBV6-1 and TRBJ1-6; 10 bases map to TRBD1. J was trimmed by 7 bases and V by 5 bases; bases with no gene match: 2. Germline CDR1 is MNHNS and CDR2 is SASEGT. There are 14 residues in the CDR3. The CDR3 protein is CASSRTGGNSPLHF. The CDR3 DNA reads TGTGCCAGCAGTCGGACAGGGGGGAATTCACCCCTCCACTTT.

The V call is TRBV27, the J call TRBJ2-3; no reliable D call. There are 13 residues in the CDR3. Between the trimmed V and J ends, which lost 4 bases and 1 base, there was a span of 6 bases. The germline CDR1 and CDR2 sequences are MNHEY and SMNVEV (reference sequence). This CDR3 is CASSWARTDTQYF. The CDR3 nucleotides read TGTGCCAGCAGTTGGGCCCGCACAGATACGCAGTATTTT.

This rearrangement joins TRBV3-1 to TRBJ2-7; D might be TRBD1 (5 bases). Germline CDR1 LGHDT, CDR2 YNNKEL (reference sequence). V was pared by 0 bases and J by 0 bases, with 6 bases between. This CDR3 is built from 14 residues. The CDR3 DNA reads as TGTGCCAGCAGCCAAGAAGGGGACTCCTACGAGCAGTACTTC. It yields the protein CASSQEGDSYEQYF.

This rearrangement joins TRBV12-3 or TRBV12-4 to TRBJ1-2, with 9 bases matching TRBD1. V dropped 5 bases and J dropped 4; count of bases not matched to a gene: 8. The CDR3 is made up of 15 amino acids. Written as DNA, the CDR3 is TGTGCCAGCAGTCCCTACAGGGGGCAGGGCTATGGCTACACCTTC. Translation gives CASSPYRGQGYGYTF.

The sample holds many counts of this clonotype. The V and J genes are TRBV29-1 and TRBJ1-5; D remains unclear. In germline, CDR1 is SQVTM, CDR2 ANQGSEA. Trimming removed 4 bases from V and 1 base from J, with 8 bases in between. The CDR3 contains 13 residues. For the CDR3, the DNA is TGCAGCGTTGGTGGAGGCAGCAATCAGCCCCAGCATTTT. Translated, it gives CSVGGGSNQPQHF.

Only a few counts were recorded for this clonotype. The V and J genes are TRBV10-3 and TRBJ1-5, with 9 bases that match TRBD1. Germline trimming cut 10 bases from V and 4 bases from J; bases unmatched to any gene: 5. The CDR3 has 13 amino acids. Germline V gene lookup returns CDR1 ENHRY and CDR2 SYGVKD. The CDR3 DNA reads TGTGCCACCCGGACAGGGGCAAATCAGCCCCAGCATTTT. This translates into CATRTGANQPQHF.

The CDR3 spells CASSMGQVYGYTF. The CDR3 coding sequence is TGTGCCAGCAGCATGGGACAGGTCTATGGCTACACCTTC. The chain joins TRBV7-9 to TRBJ1-2; 8 bases map to TRBD1. Germline V gene sequence: CDR1 SEHNR, CDR2 FQNEAQ (reference sequence). With V trimmed by 5 bases and J by 4 bases, 3 bases remained unmatched. This CDR3 has 13 amino acids. Full variable domain (missing parts from reference TRBV7-9 and TRBJ1-2): DTGVSQNPRHKITKRGQNVTFRCDPISEHNRLYWYRQTLGQGPEFLTYFQNEAQLEKSRLLSDRFSAERPKGSFSTLEIQRTEQGDSAMYLCASSMGQVYGYTFGSGTRLTVV.

This clonotype was seen a handful of times. The chain links TRBV5-5 to TRBJ2-7; D ambiguous. The CDR3 length is 15 residues. Germline CDR1 and CDR2: SGHKS and YYEKEE (reference sequence). Trimming removed 4 bases at V and 1 base at J, with 15 bases between. In DNA, the CDR3 is TGTGCCAGCAGCCCGACGCACCCAATATCCTACGAGCAGTACTTC. As protein: CASSPTHPISYEQYF.

The V call is TRBV5-6, the J call TRBJ2-5; TRBD1 matches at 10 bases. The CDR3 extends over 14 amino acids. CDR1 and CDR2 (germline): SGHDT, YYEEEE. Trimming cost V 4 bases and J 6 bases; bases outside gene matches: 6. CDR3 nucleotide sequence: TGTGCCAGCAGCGGACGGGACAGGGGTAAGACCCAGTACTTC. It encodes CASSGRDRGKTQYF.

This clonotype was counted only a few times. The V and J genes are TRBV30 and TRBJ1-5; TRBD1 matches at 9 bases. There are 14 residues in the CDR3. Germline V lookup: CDR1 GTSNPN, CDR2 SVGIG (reference sequence). V shed 2 bases and J 6 bases; nucleotides not matched to a gene: 5. The CDR3 loop is CAWSRTGDGQPQHF. DNA of the CDR3: TGTGCCTGGAGTCGGACAGGGGACGGTCAGCCCCAGCATTTT.

The J gene is TRBJ2-3, the V gene TRBV12-3 or TRBV12-4; 8 positions match TRBD2. The CDR3 is 15 amino acids. The V segment lost 6 bases and the J segment 8 bases; nucleotides outside the gene matches: 13. CDR3 nucleotide sequence: TGTGCCAGCAGGGCTCCCGGGACTAGTCCTACTACGCAGTATTTT. It is translated as CASRAPGTSPTTQYF.

This clonotype was seen only a few times. This chain joins TRBV4-1 and TRBJ2-1, with D perhaps matching TRBD2 (6 bases). Germline V lookup: CDR1 MGHRA, CDR2 YSYEKL. CDR3 length: 15 residues. The V gene lost 7 bases and the J gene lost 0 bases, with 13 bases spanning the gap. DNA of the CDR3: TGCGCCAGCAACTTAGGAGGGAGCTCCTACAATGAGCAGTTCTTC. Translated: CASNLGGSSYNEQFF.

The chain links TRBV6-5 to TRBJ1-1; the D gene is possibly TRBD1 (5 bases). Germline values: CDR1 MNHEY, CDR2 SVGAGI. This CDR3 is built from 12 residues. V was clipped by 7 bases and J by 5 bases, with 11 bases between them. CDR3 residues: CASNAGLTEAFF. In DNA, the CDR3 is TGTGCCAGCAACGCGGGACTGACTGAAGCTTTCTTT.

This clonotype turned up a few times. The V gene is TRBV10-2, the J gene TRBJ2-1; 9 nucleotides align to TRBD1. J lost 8 bases, V lost 6 bases, and 8 bases had no gene match. CDR3 size: 14 residues. Germline CDR1 is WSHSY and CDR2 is SAAADI. Written as DNA, the CDR3 is TGCGCCAGCAGAGGCCGACAGGGGGTGGATGAGCAGTTCTTC. This sequence encodes CASRGRQGVDEQFF.

This clonotype was recorded many times. The chain uses TRBV6-5 and TRBJ2-7; 10 nucleotides line up with TRBD1. CDR3 length: 15 residues. Germline trimming cut 2 bases from V and 3 bases from J; bases unmatched to any gene: 4. Germline-derived CDR1 and CDR2 are MNHEY and SVGAGI. The CDR3 region is CASSYRDRGLYEQYF. In DNA, the CDR3 is TGTGCCAGCAGTTACCGGGACAGGGGACTCTACGAGCAGTACTTC.

The chain links TRBV12-3 or TRBV12-4 to TRBJ2-1; D unresolved. The CDR3 totals 12 residues. The V gene lost 5 bases and the J gene lost 8 bases, with 10 bases spanning the gap. DNA for the CDR3: TGTGCCAGCAGTCCCCGGACCTATGAGCAGTTCTTC. It is translated as CASSPRTYEQFF.

The chain recombines TRBV5-6 with TRBJ2-7; a possible D gene is TRBD2 (5 bases). Germline V gene lookup returns CDR1 SGHDT and CDR2 YYEEEE. V was pared by 4 bases and J by 4 bases, with 9 bases between. The CDR3 totals 12 residues. CDR3 coding DNA: TGTGCCAGCAGCCAAGACTATTACGAGCAGTACTTC. It codes for CASSQDYYEQYF.

The table lists this clonotype with a few counts. V usage is TRBV4-1 and J usage is TRBJ1-2; D might be TRBD1 (5 bases). This CDR3 has 16 residues. Germline loops: CDR1 MGHRA, CDR2 YSYEKL. V dropped 6 bases and J dropped 6 bases, with 23 bases sitting between them. DNA for the CDR3: TGCGCCAGCAGAGAGCCCCTGGGTCAGGGTCGAGATGGCTACACCTTC. Protein product: CASREPLGQGRDGYTF.